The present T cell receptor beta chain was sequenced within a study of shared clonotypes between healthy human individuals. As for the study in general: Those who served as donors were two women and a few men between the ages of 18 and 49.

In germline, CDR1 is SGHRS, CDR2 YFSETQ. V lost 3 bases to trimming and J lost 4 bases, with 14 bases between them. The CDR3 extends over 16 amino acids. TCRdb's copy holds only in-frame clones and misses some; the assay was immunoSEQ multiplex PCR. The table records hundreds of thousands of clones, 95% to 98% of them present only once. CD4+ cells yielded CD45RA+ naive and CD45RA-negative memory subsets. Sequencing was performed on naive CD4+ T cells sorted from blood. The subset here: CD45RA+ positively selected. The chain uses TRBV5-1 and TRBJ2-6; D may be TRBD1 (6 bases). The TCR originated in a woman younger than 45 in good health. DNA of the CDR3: TGCGCCAGCAGCTCGAACAGGGTGTCAGGGGCCAACGTCCTGACTTTC. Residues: CASSSNRVSGANVLTF.